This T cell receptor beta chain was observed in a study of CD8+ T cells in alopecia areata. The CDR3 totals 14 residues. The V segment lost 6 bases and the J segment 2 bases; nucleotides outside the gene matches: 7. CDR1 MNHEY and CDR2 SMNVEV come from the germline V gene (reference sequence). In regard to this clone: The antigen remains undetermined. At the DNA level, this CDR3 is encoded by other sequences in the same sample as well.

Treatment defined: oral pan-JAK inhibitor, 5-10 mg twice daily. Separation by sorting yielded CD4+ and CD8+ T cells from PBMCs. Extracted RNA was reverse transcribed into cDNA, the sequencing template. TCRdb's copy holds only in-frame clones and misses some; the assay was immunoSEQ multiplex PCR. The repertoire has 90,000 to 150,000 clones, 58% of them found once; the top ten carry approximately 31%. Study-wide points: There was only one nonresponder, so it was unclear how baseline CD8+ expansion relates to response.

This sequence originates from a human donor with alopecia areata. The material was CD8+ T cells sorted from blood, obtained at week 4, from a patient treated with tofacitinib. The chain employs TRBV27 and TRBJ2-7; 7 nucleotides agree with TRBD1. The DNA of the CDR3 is TGTGCCAGCAGCCTGACAGGGAATGCCTACGAGCAGTACTTC. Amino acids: CASSLTGNAYEQYF.